A single T cell receptor beta chain is shown here with its context. Its matching antigen is unknown. According to the study, TCR beta libraries were built with iRepertoire HTBI primers and CDR3-region Arm-PCR. TCRdb used MiXCR to reprocess the multiplex PCR reads, holding one entry per CDR3 protein. Of 400,000 to 500,000 distinct CDR3 sequences detected, over 12% appear once; the ten largest clones hold about 8.3%. CDR1 and CDR2 (germline): SGHVS, FNYEAQ. The CDR3 has 16 amino acids. Losses at the gene ends were 5 bases for V and 5 bases for J; bases not matched to a gene: 11. This sample was included in a study of regulatory T cells in long-lasting Graves disease. Study-wide context: Antithyroid drugs had been taken under 3 months by newly diagnosed Graves' patients.

Described time point: newly diagnosed GD, antithyroid drugs for less than 3 months. Following extraction of RNA from PBMCs, that RNA was used to make the TCR library. Study results and limitations: Accuracy may have suffered from the small sample size. With approximately 2,500 shared public clonotypes, persistent patients exceeded new patients, who shared more than 900.

The same specimen was also included in a second study, on T cells in Graves' hyperthyroidism and ophthalmopathy. Per that paper: HTBI primers were employed in a first-round RT-PCR of the TCR CDR3.

This TCR was recovered from a woman aged 40 to 50 with Graves disease. Source: peripheral blood mononuclear cells (PBMCs), taken at new diagnosis, from a patient treated with antithyroid drugs. The V and J genes are TRBV7-6 and TRBJ2-5, with 10 bases matching TRBD2. In DNA form, the CDR3 reads TGTGCCAGCAGCAACCCGGAGCGGGAGGGTCGGGAGACCCAGTACTTC. It yields the protein CASSNPEREGRETQYF.